The 18 T cell receptor beta chains below were found in one sample sequenced in a study of blood T cells in healthy people across ages. Alongside a J-beta primer mix, a sample-barcoded 5' primer served in a second PCR lasting about 7 to 12 cycles. TCRdb reprocessed the 5' RACE reads via MiXCR and lists one record per CDR3 protein. Among 750,000 to 1,000,000 distinct CDR3 sequences listed, approximately 32% were seen once. These records were also assigned to another study, of T cells of mothers and their children.

The sequencing sample was made of blood. Receptors were obtained from a woman in her thirties or forties in good health.

As concerns this clonotype: A read error may explain this, as a much larger clone is one base away. This rearrangement joins TRBV6-1 to TRBJ2-7; TRBD1 matches 8 bases. Gene TRBJ2-5 matches the end of the DNA better, so the J call may be wrong. Germline V CDR1 and CDR2: MNHNS, SASEGT. The CDR3 is 13 amino acids. DNA of the CDR3: TGTGCCAGCAGAGACAGGGGTACGGAGACCCAGTACTTC. This gives the protein CASRDRGTETQYF.

The rearrangement links TRBV9 to TRBJ2-3; D is perhaps TRBD2 (7 bases). The CDR3 contains 17 residues. Germline loops: CDR1 SGDLS, CDR2 YYNGEE. V dropped 2 bases and J dropped 5 bases, with 21 bases sitting between them. The CDR3, as DNA: TGTGCCAGCAGCGTCCTGGGAGGGGGGCCCGCGGGAGATACGCAGTATTTT. It codes for CASSVLGGGPAGDTQYF.

For this clonotype: One end of the junction varies from germline; a read error may be responsible. This chain joins TRBV7-2 and TRBJ1-5; possibly TRBD1 for D (5 bases). Germline loops: CDR1 SGHTA, CDR2 FQGNSA. The CDR3 is 17 residues long. Here the CDR3 reads CASSLYSGADSNQPQHF. DNA of the CDR3: TGTGCCAGCAGCTTGTATAGCGGGGCAGATAGCAATCAGCCTCAGCATTTT. The full variable domain, rest sourced from reference TRBV7-2 and TRBJ1-5, is GAGVSQSPSNKVTEKGKDVELRCDPISGHTALYWYRQSLGQGLEFLIYFQGNSAPDKSGLPSDRFSAERTGGSVSTLTIQRTQQEDSAVYLCASSLYSGADSNQPQHFGDGTRLSIL.

This clonotype was found many times. The chain is built from TRBV20-1 and TRBJ2-5; 9 positions agree with TRBD2. V lost 2 bases to trimming and J lost 1 base; unmatched junction nucleotides: 2. CDR1 and CDR2 (germline): DFQATT, SNEGSKA (reference sequence). The CDR3 is 14 residues long. The CDR3 here is CSARSTSGQETQYF. The CDR3 DNA reads TGCAGTGCTAGATCGACTAGCGGCCAAGAGACCCAGTACTTC.

The chain recombines TRBV24-1 with TRBJ2-1; maybe TRBD2 (5 bases). The germline V gene has CDR1 KGHDR and CDR2 SFDVKD. V gave up 7 bases and J gave up 10 bases, with 13 bases separating them. This CDR3 spans 12 amino acids. CDR3 loop: CATRSGPGEQFF. The CDR3 nucleotides are TGTGCCACCAGAAGCGGTCCCGGGGAGCAGTTCTTC.

The rearrangement joins TRBV12-3 or TRBV12-4 to TRBJ2-7; D not certain. This CDR3 spans 15 amino acids. Trimming cost V 6 bases and J 4 bases, with 19 bases left between them. This CDR3 is CASSPPPSVTYEQYF. In DNA, the CDR3 is TGTGCCAGCAGCCCCCCCCCATCGGTGACTTACGAGCAGTACTTC.

Notes on this clonotype: An end of the junction does not agree with germline; a read error may underlie this. The gene calls are TRBV3-1 and TRBJ1-1; no clear D. This CDR3 comprises 14 residues. In germline, CDR1 is LGHDT, CDR2 YNNKEL (reference sequence). CDR3 coding DNA: TGTGCCAGCGGCCAATGGAAGGGCGGCACTGAAGCTTTCTTT. This translates into CASGQWKGGTEAFF.

This clonotype came up many times. This chain joins TRBV28 and TRBJ2-7, with D tentatively TRBD1 (6 bases). Looked up from germline, CDR1 is MDHEN and CDR2 is SYDVKM. Trimming stripped 2 bases from V and 7 bases from J, with 9 bases between. The CDR3 extends over 12 amino acids. Here the CDR3 DNA reads TGTGCCAGCAGTTTACCAGGGACAGAGCAGTACTTC. Its translation is CASSLPGTEQYF.

In this sample, this clonotype turned up a few times. This chain joins TRBV4-1 and TRBJ1-4; 11 bases align to TRBD1. The CDR3 is 18 residues long. V was clipped by 1 base and J by 7 bases; unmatched bases: 11. The germline V gene encodes CDR1 MGHRA and CDR2 YSYEKL. CDR3 sequence reads: CASSQGVREGTGGEKLFF. CDR3 nucleotide sequence: TGCGCCAGCAGCCAAGGAGTACGGGAGGGGACAGGGGGTGAAAAACTGTTTTTT.

In this sample, this clonotype turned up many times. The J gene is TRBJ2-5, the V gene TRBV20-1, with TRBD2 matching 10 bases. The germline V gene encodes CDR1 DFQATT and CDR2 SNEGSKA (reference sequence). This CDR3 has 15 residues. After removal of 0 bases from V and 4 bases from J, the junction contained 5 bases not matched to a gene. This chain's CDR3 is CSARDSSGGGETQYF. DNA of the CDR3: TGCAGTGCTAGAGATTCGAGCGGGGGGGGAGAGACCCAGTACTTC.

The V call is TRBV4-1, the J call TRBJ2-7; D perhaps matches TRBD1 (5 bases). The CDR3 extends over 13 amino acids. V lost 2 bases to trimming and J lost 2 bases, with 7 bases between them. Germline V lookup: CDR1 MGHRA, CDR2 YSYEKL. The CDR3 loop reads CASSQLQAYEQYF. CDR3 coding DNA: TGCGCCAGCAGCCAATTACAGGCCTACGAGCAGTACTTC.

Ten or more counts support this clonotype. The chain recombines TRBV7-9 with TRBJ2-7, with 8 bases that match TRBD2. CDR3 length equals 16 residues. J was trimmed by 0 bases and V by 5 bases; bases with no gene match: 9. The germline V gene has CDR1 SEHNR and CDR2 FQNEAQ (reference sequence). The CDR3 loop reads CASSPWGSGASYEQYF. In DNA form, the CDR3 reads TGTGCCAGCAGCCCCTGGGGTAGCGGGGCCTCCTACGAGCAGTACTTC. Based on the CDR3 plus reference TRBV7-9 and TRBJ2-7, the full variable domain is DTGVSQNPRHKITKRGQNVTFRCDPISEHNRLYWYRQTLGQGPEFLTYFQNEAQLEKSRLLSDRFSAERPKGSFSTLEIQRTEQGDSAMYLCASSPWGSGASYEQYFGPGTRLTVT.

In the case of this clonotype: Germline and junction disagree at one end, which may indicate a read error. This sequence joins TRBV9 and TRBJ1-1; no clear D. This CDR3 has 15 residues. Germline values: CDR1 SGDLS, CDR2 YYNGEE. The CDR3 bases are TGTGCCAGCGAAGCCTTAAGGGATATGAACACGGAAGCTTTCTTT. Its translation is CASEALRDMNTEAFF.

This clonotype was detected only a few times. The chain employs TRBV9 and TRBJ1-3; D possibly corresponds to TRBD1 (6 bases). Germline CDR1 and CDR2: SGDLS and YYNGEE. The CDR3 has 17 residues. The V and J ends lost 1 base and 2 bases respectively, with 16 bases between them. CDR3: CASSVTDLRGAGNTIYF. CDR3 DNA: TGTGCCAGCAGCGTAACTGACTTAAGGGGGGCTGGAAACACCATATATTTT.

On this clonotype itself: It may be a read error: a sequence one base away is much more abundant. The chain is built from TRBV20-1 and TRBJ2-5; 11 positions agree with TRBD2. CDR3 length equals 15 residues. Germline-derived CDR1 and CDR2 are DFQATT and SNEGSKA (reference sequence). The trim removed 8 bases at V and 2 bases at J, leaving 10 bases unmatched. The CDR3 region is CSTTTLAGVQETQYF. CDR3 in DNA: TGCAGTACCACAACACTAGCGGGGGTACAAGAGACCCAGTACTTC.

J is TRBJ2-3 and V is TRBV9; D is unresolved. This CDR3 spans 12 amino acids. Germline values: CDR1 SGDLS, CDR2 YYNGEE. V lost 1 base and J 8 bases, leaving 8 bases between the germline ends. CDR3 residues: CASSVPRSTQYF. CDR3 nucleotide sequence: TGTGCCAGCAGCGTACCCAGGAGTACGCAGTATTTT. Complete variable domain (other parts from reference TRBV9 and TRBJ2-3): DSGVTQTPKHLITATGQRVTLRCSPRSGDLSVYWYQQSLDQGLQFLIQYYNGEERAKGNILERFSAQQFPDLHSELNLSSLELGDSALYFCASSVPRSTQYFGPGTRLTVL.

This clonotype was counted between two and nine times. V and J are TRBV6-1 and TRBJ1-2; D not resolved. CDR1 is MNHNS and CDR2 is SASEGT in the germline V gene. The CDR3 totals 13 residues. V was cut by 2 bases and J by 8 bases, with 12 bases left in between. Written as DNA, the CDR3 is TGTGCCAGCAGTGAATATCCCGCGGGAGGCTACACCTTC. Protein product: CASSEYPAGGYTF.

Note on this clonotype: Compared with germline, one end of the junction differs, possibly owing to a read error. This chain uses TRBV15 with TRBJ1-2; D is uncertain. From germline, CDR1 is LNHNV and CDR2 YYDKDF (reference sequence). This CDR3 is built from 15 residues. The CDR3 here is CATSRDPSMAYDYTF. For the CDR3, the DNA is TGTGCCACCAGCAGAGATCCGAGTATGGCTTATGACTACACCTTC.